The 32 T cell receptor beta chains below come from one sample, sequenced in a study of tissue T cells after allogeneic stem cell transplantation. The data were produced by immunoSEQ multiplex PCR, yet TCRdb's version contains in-frame clones alone and is incomplete. The data contain about 48,000 clones, around 70% of them singletons. The sample comprised sorted cells pooled from one or two spleens. These receptors were taken from a pool of C57BL/6 mice in good health.

Regarding this clone: Gene labels here are mouse ones. The missing CDR3 end, 1 residue past where the read stops, is filled in from the germline J gene. The chain employs TRBV19 and TRBJ2-2, with D maybe TRBD1 (5 bases). CDR1 is FNHDT and CDR2 is SITEND in the germline V gene (reference sequence). Trimming took off 1 base at V and 2 bases at J, with 6 bases between the two ends. The CDR3 length is 14 residues. The CDR3: CASSIKGNTGQLYF. The CDR3 bases that were read are TGTGCCAGCAGTATAAAGGGGAACACCGGGCAGCTCTAC.

A word on this clone: Mouse gene names apply. The read terminates 1 residue before the CDR3 end, so the remaining end is supplied by the germline J gene. The chain employs TRBV17 and TRBJ1-1; 9 bases agree with TRBD1. Losses at the gene ends were 7 bases for V and 0 bases for J; bases not matched to a gene: 3. The CDR3 has 14 amino acids. The V gene's germline CDR1 is MNHDT and CDR2 YYDKIL. The covered CDR3 bases are TGTGCTAGCAATACAGGGGGCTCAAACACAGAAGTCTTC. Translated: CASNTGGSNTEVF. The CDR3 as a whole reads CASNTGGSNTEVFF.

Concerning this clone itself: Gene names denote mouse genes. With the read ending 1 residue before the CDR3 end, the germline J gene is used to fill in that end. The chain recombines TRBV12-1 with TRBJ1-5; D is ambiguous. V was pared by 0 bases and J by 1 base, with 6 bases between. Germline CDR1 SGHSN, CDR2 HYEKVE. The CDR3 is made up of 14 amino acids. The CDR3 here is CASSLEVNNQAPLF. The covered CDR3 bases are TGTGCCAGCTCTCTCGAGGTAAACAACCAGGCTCCGCTT.

Note on this clone: Genes here carry mouse names. Partial CDR3 DNA: TGTGCCAGCAGCAACAGGGGGAAAGACACCCAGTAC. This sequence encodes CASSNRGKDTQY. The whole CDR3 protein is CASSNRGKDTQYF. The chain is built from TRBV3 and TRBJ2-5; 8 bases line up with TRBD1. The read ends 1 residue before the CDR3 terminus; that terminus is restored from the germline J gene. The CDR3 has 13 residues. Germline CDR1 is SNHLY and CDR2 is FYNGKV (reference sequence). With 5 bases clipped from V and 4 bases from J, the junction kept 2 bases outside the gene matches.

As concerns this clone: The gene names here belong to mouse. The DNA ends 1 residue before the CDR3 does, and the rest of the CDR3 is filled in from the germline J gene. The V call is TRBV3, the J call TRBJ2-4, with TRBD2 matching over 7 bases. CDR1 is SNHLY, CDR2 FYNGKV, per germline (reference sequence). The V segment lost 5 bases and the J segment 2 bases; nucleotides outside the gene matches: 4. The CDR3 has 14 amino acids. The CDR3 reads CASSHGLVQNTLYF. CDR3 DNA (partial): TGTGCCAGCAGCCACGGACTGGTTCAAAACACCTTGTAC. Full variable domain (outside the CDR3, taken from reference TRBV3 and TRBJ2-4): GPKVLQIPSHQIIDMGQMVTLNCDPVSNHLYFYWYKQILGQQMEFLVNFYNGKVMEKSKLFKDQFSVERPDGSYFTLKIQPTALEDSAVYFCASSHGLVQNTLYFGAGTRLSVL.

In the case of this clone: These gene names are mouse names. Coverage ceases 1 residue before the CDR3 finishes, and the germline J gene fills in the end. V gene TRBV13-2 combines with J gene TRBJ1-2; D gene ambiguous. This CDR3 has 13 amino acids. Trimming stripped 0 bases from V and 4 bases from J, with 7 bases between. Germline V gene data show CDR1 as NNHNN and CDR2 as SYGAGS (reference sequence). Partial CDR3 DNA: TGTGCCAGCGGTGATGCAATGAGCTCCGACTACACC. Translation gives CASGDAMSSDYT. The CDR3 reads in full as CASGDAMSSDYTF.

As to this clone: Gene names refer to mouse genes. Sequencing ends 1 residue short of the CDR3 end; the germline J gene provides the rest. The gene calls are TRBV19 and TRBJ1-6; no reliable D call. TRBJ1-6 is an ORF for which the function is uncertain. The CDR3 extends over 13 amino acids. Trimming removed 2 bases from V and 5 bases from J, with 5 bases in between. Germline CDR1 is FNHDT and CDR2 is SITEND (reference sequence). The CDR3 is CASSMAHNSPLYF. The CDR3 DNA, read in part, is TGTGCCAGCAGTATGGCACATAATTCGCCCCTCTAC.

As concerns this clone: Germline and genes here are mouse. The CDR3 end is not reached by the read, which stops 1 residue before it; the germline J gene fills it in. The V call is TRBV5, the J call TRBJ1-4; possible D gene TRBD1, 5 bases. V lost 0 bases and J 4 bases, leaving 12 bases between the germline ends. Germline V CDR1 and CDR2: LGHNA, YNLKQL (reference sequence). The CDR3 totals 16 residues. Incomplete CDR3 DNA: TGTGCCAGCAGCCAAGAGACGGGGGGGAACAACGAAAGATTATTT. This sequence encodes CASSQETGGNNERLF. In full, the CDR3 reads CASSQETGGNNERLFF.

Comment on this clone: The germline and genes are mouse ones. The observed sequence ends 1 residue before the CDR3 terminus, with the missing tail filled in from the germline J gene. This rearrangement joins TRBV12-2 to TRBJ2-5; TRBD1 aligns across 9 bases. Germline-derived CDR1 and CDR2 are SGHLS and HYDKME. There are 15 residues in the CDR3. After removal of 2 bases from V and 4 bases from J, the junction contained 6 bases not matched to a gene. Here the CDR3 reads CASSPRDREKDTQYF. The CDR3 DNA, read in part, is TGTGCCAGCTCTCCCCGGGACAGGGAGAAAGACACCCAGTAC.

Comment on this clone: Genes and germline come from the mouse. The read terminates 1 residue ahead of where the CDR3 ends, so the germline J gene completes it. The genes are TRBV13-3 and TRBJ2-4; 10 positions agree with TRBD2. This CDR3 has 15 amino acids. Trimming took 4 bases from V and 0 from J; bases not matched to a gene: 2. Per germline, CDR1 NNHDY and CDR2 SYVADS. CDR3 sequence: CASSLGGPSQNTLYF. The covered CDR3 bases are TGTGCCAGCAGTCTGGGGGGGCCTAGTCAAAACACCTTGTAC.

Concerning this clone: The genes are named according to mouse. Coverage ceases 1 residue before the CDR3 finishes, and the germline J gene fills in the end. The rearrangement links TRBV13-2 to TRBJ2-1, with 11 nucleotides matching TRBD2. Per the germline V gene, CDR1 is NNHNN and CDR2 is SYGAGS (reference sequence). After removal of 3 bases from V and 0 bases from J, the junction contained 8 bases not matched to a gene. The CDR3 length is 18 residues. The part of the CDR3 DNA that was read is TGTGCCAGCGGTGGTACGGAACTGGGGGGGCTTAACTATGCTGAGCAGTTC. Translation gives CASGGTELGGLNYAEQF. From start to end, the CDR3 is CASGGTELGGLNYAEQFF.

This clone was seen once. Gene names denote mouse genes. The CDR3 is cut off 1 residue early in the read; its end comes from the germline J gene. The chain has TRBV1 and TRBJ1-2; D unclear. Germline V lookup: CDR1 NSQYPW, CDR2 LRSPGD (reference sequence). Trimming stripped 3 bases from V and 4 bases from J, with 9 bases between. The CDR3 is 13 residues long. The CDR3 spells CTCSASPGSDYTF. The CDR3 bases that were read are TGCACCTGCAGTGCCTCGCCTGGCTCCGACTACACC.

With respect to this clone: The genes and germline here are from mouse. The read terminates 1 residue before the CDR3 end, so the remaining end is supplied by the germline J gene. The V call is TRBV12-1, the J call TRBJ2-7; 8 bases align to TRBD2. Germline assignment: CDR1 SGHSN and CDR2 HYEKVE. The V segment lost 0 bases and the J segment 6 bases; nucleotides outside the gene matches: 0. This CDR3 comprises 12 residues. The CDR3 DNA, read in part, is TGTGCCAGCTCTCTCTGGGGGGGTGAACAGTAC. This gives the protein CASSLWGGEQY. The full CDR3 sequence reads CASSLWGGEQYF.

Comment on this clone: Genes and germline are mouse. The read halts 1 residue ahead of the CDR3 end, with the missing end drawn from the germline J gene. V usage is TRBV1 and J usage is TRBJ1-5; TRBD1 agrees at 8 bases. Germline V gene lookup returns CDR1 NSQYPW and CDR2 LRSPGD (reference sequence). This CDR3 is built from 17 residues. The junction had 7 bases not matched to a gene; V was cut back by 0 bases and J by 3 bases. Partial CDR3 DNA: TGCACCTGCAGTGCAGATCAGTCAGGGGGCGGCAACCAGGCTCCGCTT. Protein: CTCSADQSGGGNQAPL. The CDR3, in full, reads CTCSADQSGGGNQAPLF.

In the case of this clone: Gene names are the mouse ones. Read sequence stops 1 residue before the CDR3 end, and the germline J gene provides the missing end. V is TRBV31 and J is TRBJ1-6; weak D call: TRBD1 (6 bases). TRBJ1-6 is an open reading frame, and its role is uncertain. V was clipped by 0 bases and J by 10 bases, with 13 bases between them. Germline V CDR1 and CDR2: GKSSPN, SITVG. The CDR3 loop spans 14 amino acids. CDR3 residues: CAWSLGDTGSPLYF. CDR3 DNA, as far as it was read: TGTGCCTGGAGTCTAGGGGACACGGGGTCGCCCCTCTAC.

As for this clone: The gene symbols are mouse symbols. The CDR3 end is not reached by the read, which stops 1 residue before it; the germline J gene fills it in. The V call is TRBV19, the J call TRBJ1-6, with TRBD1 identical over 9 bases. TRBJ1-6 falls under the ORF class, with uncertain function. The CDR3 has 13 residues. V lost 9 bases and J lost 7; bases outside the gene matches: 5. Germline values: CDR1 FNHDT, CDR2 SITEND (reference sequence). The sequenced part of the CDR3 DNA is TGTGCCACCGGGACAGGGACCAATTCGCCCCTCTAC. This encodes CATGTGTNSPLY. The CDR3, in full, reads CATGTGTNSPLYF.

Points on this clone: The gene names given are mouse names. The read terminates 1 residue before the CDR3 end, so the remaining end is supplied by the germline J gene. This chain links TRBV2 with TRBJ2-5; 13 bases line up with TRBD2. The CDR3 has 15 amino acids. V lost 4 bases to trimming and J lost 6 bases; unmatched junction nucleotides: 4. CDR1 and CDR2 (germline): LGHNA, YSYQKL. The sequenced part of the CDR3 DNA is TGTGCCAGCAGCCCGGGACTGGGGGGGATGGACACCCAGTAC. Amino acid sequence: CASSPGLGGMDTQY. The complete CDR3 sequence is CASSPGLGGMDTQYF.

In regard to this clone: Any gene name here is a mouse gene name. Read data end 1 residue before the CDR3 end; the end is taken from the germline J gene. The chain is built from TRBV13-2 and TRBJ2-7; the match to TRBD2 covers 14 bases. Germline values: CDR1 NNHNN, CDR2 SYGAGS (reference sequence). The CDR3 length is 16 residues. J was trimmed by 6 bases and V by 1 base; bases with no gene match: 6. The CDR3 is CASGDPGTGGACEQYF. CDR3 DNA (partial): TGTGCCAGCGGTGATCCCGGGACTGGGGGGGCTTGTGAACAGTAC.

This clone has just one count. The gene names given are mouse names. The CDR3 extends 1 residue past the end of the read, so its final part is completed from the germline J gene. V usage is TRBV3 and J usage is TRBJ2-4; 9 bases are a match to TRBD2. V trimming: 4 bases; J trimming: 2 bases; junction bases outside the gene matches: 4. The CDR3 covers 15 residues. Germline assignment: CDR1 SNHLY and CDR2 FYNGKV (reference sequence). CDR3 residues: CASSSDWGLQNTLYF. Incomplete CDR3 DNA: TGTGCCAGCAGCTCAGACTGGGGGCTTCAAAACACCTTGTAC. The whole variable domain, filled in from reference TRBV3 and TRBJ2-4, reads GPKVLQIPSHQIIDMGQMVTLNCDPVSNHLYFYWYKQILGQQMEFLVNFYNGKVMEKSKLFKDQFSVERPDGSYFTLKIQPTALEDSAVYFCASSSDWGLQNTLYFGAGTRLSVL.

In regard to this clone: Germline and genes here are mouse. The sequenced fragment ends 1 residue before the CDR3 boundary, so the rest is inferred from the germline J gene. The genes are TRBV12-1 and TRBJ1-1; no clear D. The CDR3 loop spans 13 amino acids. Germline V gives CDR1 SGHSN, CDR2 HYEKVE. Trimming removed 0 bases from V and 0 bases from J, with 4 bases in between. Partial CDR3 DNA: TGTGCCAGCTCTCTCACAGCAAACACAGAAGTCTTC. It codes for CASSLTANTEVF. The full CDR3 protein reads CASSLTANTEVFF.

Regarding this clone: Gene names follow the mouse nomenclature. The read falls 1 residue short of the CDR3 end, and the missing part is taken from the germline J gene. The chain joins TRBV24 to TRBJ2-4, with 7 bases aligning to TRBD1. Germline trimming cut 6 bases from V and 0 bases from J; bases unmatched to any gene: 9. Germline CDR1 and CDR2: KGHTA and FRNEEI. The CDR3 spans 16 residues. The part of the CDR3 DNA that was read is TGTGCCAGCAGCCCTGCTGGACAGGCTAGTCAAAACACCTTGTAC. Residues: CASSPAGQASQNTLY. The entire CDR3 is CASSPAGQASQNTLYF.

A remark on this clone: Gene and germline names: mouse. The read finishes 1 residue shy of the CDR3 end, and the germline J gene is used to complete it. The same CDR3 arises from other DNA sequences in this sample as well. This chain joins TRBV3 and TRBJ2-3; no clear D. CDR3 size: 14 residues. The V end lost 1 base, the J end lost 0 bases, and 5 bases lay between the germline ends. Germline values: CDR1 SNHLY, CDR2 FYNGKV (reference sequence). The covered CDR3 bases are TGTGCCAGCAGCTTAGGGGGTAGTGCAGAAACGCTGTAT. Its protein product is CASSLGGSAETLY. The CDR3 in its entirety is CASSLGGSAETLYF.

On this clone: Mouse gene names apply. The DNA ends 1 residue before the CDR3 does, and the rest of the CDR3 is filled in from the germline J gene. This chain connects TRBV3 to TRBJ2-5; TRBD2 matches 8 bases. This CDR3 has 15 residues. Germline trimming cut 3 bases from V and 6 bases from J; bases unmatched to any gene: 8. Germline loops: CDR1 SNHLY, CDR2 FYNGKV (reference sequence). CDR3 amino acids: CASSLGWGAVDTQYF. Incomplete CDR3 DNA: TGTGCCAGCAGCTTGGGCTGGGGGGCGGTGGACACCCAGTAC.

As for this clone: Gene names refer to mouse genes. From the germline J gene comes the end of the CDR3, since the read stops 1 residue before it. The rearrangement joins TRBV19 to TRBJ2-1; 8 positions agree with TRBD1. V was clipped by 5 bases and J by 4 bases; unmatched bases: 5. The length of the CDR3 is 14 residues. CDR1 is FNHDT, CDR2 SITEND, per germline (reference sequence). The CDR3 loop is CASSTDREYAEQFF. The CDR3 bases that were read are TGTGCCAGCAGCACGGACAGGGAGTATGCTGAGCAGTTC.

This clone occurred a few times. Germline and genes here are mouse. The chain's CDR3 is CASSSWGGAGEQYF. CDR3 DNA, as far as it was read: TGTGCCAGCAGCTCTTGGGGGGGCGCTGGCGAACAGTAC. The V and J genes are TRBV3 and TRBJ2-7; TRBD2 aligns across 9 bases. Sequencing ends 1 residue short of the CDR3 end; the germline J gene provides the rest. Trimming at V came to 4 bases and at J to 7 bases, leaving 8 bases not matched to a gene. Looked up from germline, CDR1 is SNHLY and CDR2 is FYNGKV (reference sequence). This CDR3 contains 14 residues.

Note on this clone: Germline and genes: mouse. From the germline J gene comes the end of the CDR3, since the read stops 1 residue before it. The chain combines TRBV19 with TRBJ1-6; tentative D call: TRBD1 (6 bases). TRBJ1-6 is an open reading frame whose function is uncertain. This CDR3 has 14 residues. The germline V and J ends were trimmed by 5 bases and 5 bases, with 11 bases remaining between them. Germline lookup yields CDR1 FNHDT and CDR2 SITEND (reference sequence). The part of the CDR3 DNA that was read is TGTGCCAGCAGAACCGGGACAAATAATTCGCCCCTCTAC. Its protein is CASRTGTNNSPLY. The whole CDR3 reads CASRTGTNNSPLYF.

In the case of this clone: Gene names are the mouse ones. The DNA ends 1 residue before the CDR3 does, and the rest of the CDR3 is filled in from the germline J gene. This rearrangement joins TRBV13-3 to TRBJ1-1; 8 nucleotides match TRBD1. Germline values: CDR1 NNHDY, CDR2 SYVADS. This CDR3 has 14 residues. Unmatched junction bases numbered 4, after V lost 5 bases and J lost 1 base. The CDR3 DNA, read in part, is TGTGCCAGCAGCCCCGGGACAGGGAACACAGAAGTCTTC. Encoded protein: CASSPGTGNTEVF. The complete CDR3 protein is CASSPGTGNTEVFF.

Of note for this clone: Mouse gene names apply. The missing CDR3 end, 1 residue past where the read stops, is filled in from the germline J gene. The chain recombines TRBV16 with TRBJ2-5; 11 bases map to TRBD1. The CDR3 is 15 residues long. V shed 5 bases, J shed 6 bases, and the junction held 7 bases outside the gene matches. Germline CDR1 and CDR2: SGHSA and FRNQAP. The CDR3 DNA, read in part, is TGTGCAAGCAGCCAACGGGACAGGGGGGGGGACACCCAGTAC. It encodes CASSQRDRGGDTQY. The full-length CDR3 reads as CASSQRDRGGDTQYF. Supplemented by reference TRBV16 and TRBJ2-5, the full variable domain reads NAGVIQTPRHKVTGKGQEATLWCEPISGHSAVFWYRQTIVQGLEFLTYFRNQAPIDDSGMPKERFSAQMPNQSHSTLKIQSTQPQDSAVYLCASSQRDRGGDTQYFGPGTRLLVL.

Note on this clone: Gene names and germline refer to mouse. The CDR3 end lies 1 residue beyond the end of the read and is filled in from the germline J gene. The chain links TRBV20 to TRBJ2-1; perhaps D is TRBD1 or TRBD2 (5 bases each). Trimming removed 0 bases from V and 1 base from J, with 7 bases in between. CDR1 is GFQATS, CDR2 STVNSAI, per germline. The CDR3 loop spans 14 amino acids. The covered CDR3 bases are TGTGGTGCTAGGGACGGGGCCAACTATGCTGAGCAGTTC. This gives the protein CGARDGANYAEQF. The CDR3 in full is CGARDGANYAEQFF.

Comment on this clone: Gene names follow the mouse nomenclature. Partial CDR3 DNA: TGCACCTGCAGTGCCGGGACTGGGAACACCTTGTAC. Residues: CTCSAGTGNTLY. The full CDR3 is CTCSAGTGNTLYF. This chain connects TRBV1 to TRBJ2-4, with 9 bases lining up with TRBD2. The read is 1 residue too short to cover the CDR3 end, so that end is filled in from the germline J gene. The CDR3 covers 13 residues. V shed 3 bases and J 6 bases; nucleotides not matched to a gene: 1. Germline CDR1 reads NSQYPW; CDR2 reads LRSPGD (reference sequence).

About this clone: Mouse gene names apply. From the germline J gene comes the end of the CDR3, since the read stops 1 residue before it. The chain couples TRBV19 to TRBJ2-2; 8 bases agree with TRBD2. Germline CDR1 is FNHDT and CDR2 is SITEND (reference sequence). CDR3 length equals 16 residues. V gave up 2 bases and J gave up 1 base; unmatched junction bases: 4. The CDR3 bases that were read are TGTGCCAGCAGTATCGGGGGGGGGCTAAACACCGGGCAGCTCTAC. Amino acids: CASSIGGGLNTGQLY. The entire CDR3 reads CASSIGGGLNTGQLYF.

Points on this clone: Germline and genes here are mouse. The missing CDR3 end, 1 residue past where the read stops, is filled in from the germline J gene. V and J are TRBV20 and TRBJ1-1; possible D gene TRBD1, 6 bases. From germline, CDR1 is GFQATS and CDR2 STVNSAI. The CDR3 totals 14 residues. Trimming removed 1 base at V and 0 bases at J, with 9 bases between. The DNA read from the CDR3 is TGTGGTGCTAGGGGGGACAATGCAAACACAGAAGTCTTC. This encodes CGARGDNANTEVF. The entire CDR3 sequence reads CGARGDNANTEVFF.